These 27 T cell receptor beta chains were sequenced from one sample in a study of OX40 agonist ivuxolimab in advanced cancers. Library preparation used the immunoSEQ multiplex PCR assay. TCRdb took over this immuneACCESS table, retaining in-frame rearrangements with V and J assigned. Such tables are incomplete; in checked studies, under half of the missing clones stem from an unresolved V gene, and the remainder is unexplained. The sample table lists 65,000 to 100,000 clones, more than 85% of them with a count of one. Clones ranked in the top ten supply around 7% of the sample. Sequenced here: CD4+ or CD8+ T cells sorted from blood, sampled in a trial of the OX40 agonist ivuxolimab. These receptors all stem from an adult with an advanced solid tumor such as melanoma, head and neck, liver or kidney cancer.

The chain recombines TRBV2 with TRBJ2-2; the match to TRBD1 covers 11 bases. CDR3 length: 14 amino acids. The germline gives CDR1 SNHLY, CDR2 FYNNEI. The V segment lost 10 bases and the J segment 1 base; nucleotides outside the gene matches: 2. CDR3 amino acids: CATGTGGNTGELFF. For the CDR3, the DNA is TGTGCCACCGGGACAGGGGGGAACACCGGGGAGCTGTTTTTT.

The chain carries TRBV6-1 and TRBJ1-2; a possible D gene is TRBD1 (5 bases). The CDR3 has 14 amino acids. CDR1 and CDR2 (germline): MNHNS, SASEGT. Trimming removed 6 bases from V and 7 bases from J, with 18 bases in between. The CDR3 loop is CASSSRDGPFGYTF. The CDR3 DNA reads TGTGCCAGCAGCTCCCGGGACGGGCCTTTTGGCTACACCTTC.

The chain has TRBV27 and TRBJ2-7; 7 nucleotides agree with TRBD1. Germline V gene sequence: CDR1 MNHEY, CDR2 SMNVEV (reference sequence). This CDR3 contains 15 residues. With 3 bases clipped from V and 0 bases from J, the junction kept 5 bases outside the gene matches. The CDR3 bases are TGTGCCAGCAGTTTTCAGACAGGGAACTCCTACGAGCAGTACTTC. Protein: CASSFQTGNSYEQYF.

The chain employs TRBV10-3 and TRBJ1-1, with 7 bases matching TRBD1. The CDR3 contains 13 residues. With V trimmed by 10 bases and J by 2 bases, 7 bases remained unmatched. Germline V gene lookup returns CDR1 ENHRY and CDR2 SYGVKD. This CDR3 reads CATYRGGNTEAFF. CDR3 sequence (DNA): TGTGCCACTTACAGGGGCGGTAACACTGAAGCTTTCTTT.

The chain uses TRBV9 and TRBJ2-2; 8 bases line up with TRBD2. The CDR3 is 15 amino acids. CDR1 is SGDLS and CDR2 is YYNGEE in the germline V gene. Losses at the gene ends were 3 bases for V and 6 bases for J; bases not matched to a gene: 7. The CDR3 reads CASSGTGLVAGELFF. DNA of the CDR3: TGTGCCAGCAGCGGAACGGGACTAGTGGCCGGGGAGCTGTTTTTT.

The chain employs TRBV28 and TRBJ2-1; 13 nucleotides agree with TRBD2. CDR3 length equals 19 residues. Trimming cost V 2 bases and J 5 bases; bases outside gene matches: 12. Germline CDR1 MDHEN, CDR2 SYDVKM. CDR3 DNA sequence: TGTGCCAGCAGTTTAGTTGGGTTCGGACTAGCGGGAGTGGACAATGAGCAGTTCTTC. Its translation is CASSLVGFGLAGVDNEQFF.

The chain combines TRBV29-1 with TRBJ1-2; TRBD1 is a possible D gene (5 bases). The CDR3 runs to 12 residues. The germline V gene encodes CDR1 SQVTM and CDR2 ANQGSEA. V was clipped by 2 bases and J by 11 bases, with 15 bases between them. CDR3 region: CSVERRGEGYTF. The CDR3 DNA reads TGCAGCGTTGAAAGGAGGGGTGAGGGTTACACCTTC.

The CDR3 nucleotides are TGTGCCAGCAGTGAAGCGGGGGGACGTACTAATGAAAAACTGTTTTTT. Amino acid sequence: CASSEAGGRTNEKLFF. The chain uses TRBV2 and TRBJ1-4; D may be TRBD1 (5 bases). This CDR3 comprises 16 residues. Trimming cost V 0 bases and J 2 bases, with 10 bases left between them. Germline CDR1 SNHLY, CDR2 FYNNEI. The whole variable domain, filled in from reference TRBV2 and TRBJ1-4, reads EPEVTQTPSHQVTQMGQEVILRCVPISNHLYFYWYRQILGQKVEFLVSFYNNEISEKSEIFDDQFSVERPDGSNFTLKIRSTKLEDSAMYFCASSEAGGRTNEKLFFGSGTQLSVL.

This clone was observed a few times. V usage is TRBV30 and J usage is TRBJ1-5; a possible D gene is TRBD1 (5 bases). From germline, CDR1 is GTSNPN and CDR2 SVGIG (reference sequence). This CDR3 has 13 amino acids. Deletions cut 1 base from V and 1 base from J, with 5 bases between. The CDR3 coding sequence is TGTGCCTGGAGTGGGGGGAGCAATCAGCCCCAGCATTTT. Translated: CAWSGGSNQPQHF.

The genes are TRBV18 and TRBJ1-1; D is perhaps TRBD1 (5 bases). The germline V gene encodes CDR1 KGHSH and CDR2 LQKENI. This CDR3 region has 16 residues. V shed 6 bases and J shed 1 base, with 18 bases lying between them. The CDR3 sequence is CASSPYQTAGNTEAFF. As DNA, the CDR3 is TGTGCCAGCTCGCCATACCAGACAGCGGGGAACACTGAAGCTTTCTTT.

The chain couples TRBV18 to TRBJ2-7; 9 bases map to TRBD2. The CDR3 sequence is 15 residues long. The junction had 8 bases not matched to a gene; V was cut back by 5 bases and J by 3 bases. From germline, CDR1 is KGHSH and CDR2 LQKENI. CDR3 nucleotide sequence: TGTGCCAGCTCAACTGGCCGGCGGGAGGGCTACGAGCAGTACTTC. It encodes CASSTGRREGYEQYF.

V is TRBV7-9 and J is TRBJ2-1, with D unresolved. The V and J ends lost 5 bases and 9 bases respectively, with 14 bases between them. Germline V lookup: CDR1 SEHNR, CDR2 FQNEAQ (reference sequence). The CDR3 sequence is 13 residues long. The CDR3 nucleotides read TGTGCCAGCAGCGTGGAACGGAGAGGTGAGCAGTTCTTC. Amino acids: CASSVERRGEQFF.

CDR3 nucleotide sequence: TGTGCCAGCCGAGCGTACCCATCGGGGAAGGTCGGGTATTTT. Its translation: CASRAYPSGKVGYF. The chain employs TRBV5-6 and TRBJ2-3; weak D call: TRBD2 (5 bases). The CDR3 spans 14 residues. V lost 7 bases to trimming and J lost 14 bases, with 26 bases between them. The germline V gene encodes CDR1 SGHDT and CDR2 YYEEEE. The variable domain in full, with the rest retrieved from reference TRBV5-6 and TRBJ2-3, is DAGVTQSPTHLIKTRGQQVTLRCSPKSGHDTVSWYQQALGQGPQFIFQYYEEEERQRGNFPDRFSGHQFPNYSSELNVNALLLGDSALYLCASRAYPSGKVGYFGPGTRLTVL.

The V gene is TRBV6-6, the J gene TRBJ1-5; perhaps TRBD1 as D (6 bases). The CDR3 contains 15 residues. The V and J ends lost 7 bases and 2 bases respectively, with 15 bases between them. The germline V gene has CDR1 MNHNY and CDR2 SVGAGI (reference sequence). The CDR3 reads CASIQRGDGNQPQHF. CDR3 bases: TGTGCCAGCATCCAGAGGGGGGATGGCAATCAGCCCCAGCATTTT.

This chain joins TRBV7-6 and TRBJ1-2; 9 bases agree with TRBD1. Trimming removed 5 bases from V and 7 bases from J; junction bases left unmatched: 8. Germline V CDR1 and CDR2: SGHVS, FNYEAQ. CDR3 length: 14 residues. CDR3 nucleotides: TGTGCCAGCAGCCGTGAGACAGGGGGGTTTGGCTACACCTTC. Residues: CASSRETGGFGYTF.

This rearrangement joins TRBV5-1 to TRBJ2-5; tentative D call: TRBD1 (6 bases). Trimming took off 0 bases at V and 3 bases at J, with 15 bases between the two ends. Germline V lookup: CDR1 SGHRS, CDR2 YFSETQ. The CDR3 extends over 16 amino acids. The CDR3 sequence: CASSLGGRGQEETQYF. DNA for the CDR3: TGCGCCAGCAGCTTGGGGGGGCGTGGGCAGGAAGAGACCCAGTACTTC.

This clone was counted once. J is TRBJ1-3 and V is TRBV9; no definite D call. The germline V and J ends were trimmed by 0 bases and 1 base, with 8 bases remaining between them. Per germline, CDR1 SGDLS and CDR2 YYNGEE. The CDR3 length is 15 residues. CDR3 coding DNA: TGTGCCAGCAGCGTAGGATCACTGTCTGGAAACACCATATATTTT. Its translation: CASSVGSLSGNTIYF.

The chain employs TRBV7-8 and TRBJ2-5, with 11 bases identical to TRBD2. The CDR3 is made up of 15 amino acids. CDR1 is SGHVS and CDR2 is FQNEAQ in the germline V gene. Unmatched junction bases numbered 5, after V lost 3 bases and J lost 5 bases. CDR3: CASSLGSSGRETQYF. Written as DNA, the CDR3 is TGTGCCAGCAGCTTGGGGTCTAGCGGGAGGGAGACCCAGTACTTC.

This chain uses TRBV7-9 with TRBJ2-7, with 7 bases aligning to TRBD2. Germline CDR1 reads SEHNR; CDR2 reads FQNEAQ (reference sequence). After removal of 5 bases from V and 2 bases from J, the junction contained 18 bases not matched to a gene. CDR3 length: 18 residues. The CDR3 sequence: CASSPRNVRTSITYEQYF. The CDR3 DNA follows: TGTGCCAGCAGCCCGCGCAATGTAAGGACTAGTATCACCTACGAGCAGTACTTC. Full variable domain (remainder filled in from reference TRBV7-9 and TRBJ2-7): DTGVSQNPRHKITKRGQNVTFRCDPISEHNRLYWYRQTLGQGPEFLTYFQNEAQLEKSRLLSDRFSAERPKGSFSTLEIQRTEQGDSAMYLCASSPRNVRTSITYEQYFGPGTRLTVT.

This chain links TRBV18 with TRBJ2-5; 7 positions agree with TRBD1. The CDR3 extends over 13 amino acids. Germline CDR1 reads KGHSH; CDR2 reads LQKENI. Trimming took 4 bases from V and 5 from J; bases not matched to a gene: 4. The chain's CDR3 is CASSRDSMETQYF. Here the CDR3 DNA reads TGTGCCAGCTCACGGGACAGTATGGAGACCCAGTACTTC.

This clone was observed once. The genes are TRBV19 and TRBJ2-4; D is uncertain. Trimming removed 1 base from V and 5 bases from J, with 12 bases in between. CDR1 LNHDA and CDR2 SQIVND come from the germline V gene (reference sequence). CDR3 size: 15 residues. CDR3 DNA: TGTGCCAGTAGTATAGGTGGACCGCTGGAAAACATTCAGTACTTC. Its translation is CASSIGGPLENIQYF.

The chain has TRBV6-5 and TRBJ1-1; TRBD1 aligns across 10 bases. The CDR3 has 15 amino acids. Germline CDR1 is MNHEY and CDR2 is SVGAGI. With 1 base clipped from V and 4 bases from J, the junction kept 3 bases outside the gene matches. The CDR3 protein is CASSYLTGGGTEAFF. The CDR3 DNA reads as TGTGCCAGCAGTTACTTGACAGGGGGCGGCACTGAAGCTTTCTTT.

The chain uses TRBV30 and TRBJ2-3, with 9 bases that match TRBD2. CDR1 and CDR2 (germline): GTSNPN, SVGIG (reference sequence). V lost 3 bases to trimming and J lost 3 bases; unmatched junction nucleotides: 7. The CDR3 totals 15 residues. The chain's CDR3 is CAWRISSGRTDTQYF. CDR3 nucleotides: TGTGCCTGGAGAATAAGTAGCGGGAGAACAGATACGCAGTATTTT.

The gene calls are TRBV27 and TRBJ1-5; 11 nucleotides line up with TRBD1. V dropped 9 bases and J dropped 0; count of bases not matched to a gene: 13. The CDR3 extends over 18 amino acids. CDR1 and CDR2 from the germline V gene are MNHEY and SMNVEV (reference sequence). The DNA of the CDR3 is TGTGCCAGTAGAGCCGGGACAGGGGGGGAATATAGCAATCAGCCCCAGCATTTT. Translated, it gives CASRAGTGGEYSNQPQHF.

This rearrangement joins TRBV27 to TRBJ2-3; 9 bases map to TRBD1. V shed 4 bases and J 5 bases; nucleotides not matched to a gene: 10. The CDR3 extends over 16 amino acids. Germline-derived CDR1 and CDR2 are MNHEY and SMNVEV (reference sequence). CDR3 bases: TGTGCCAGCAGTTCACCTTCCCGGGACAGGGAAGATACGCAGTATTTT. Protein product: CASSSPSRDREDTQYF.

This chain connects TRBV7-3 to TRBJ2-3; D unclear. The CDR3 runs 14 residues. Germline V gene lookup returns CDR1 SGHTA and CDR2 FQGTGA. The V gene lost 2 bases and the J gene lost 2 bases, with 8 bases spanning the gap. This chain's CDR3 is CASSLGLPTDTQYF. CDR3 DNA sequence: TGTGCCAGCAGCTTAGGGCTGCCCACAGATACGCAGTATTTT.

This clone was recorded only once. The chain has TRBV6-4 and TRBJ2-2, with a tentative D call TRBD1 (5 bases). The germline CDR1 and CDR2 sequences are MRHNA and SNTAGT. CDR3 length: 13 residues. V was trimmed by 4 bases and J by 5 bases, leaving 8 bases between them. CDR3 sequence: CASSGQGTGELFF. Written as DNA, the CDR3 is TGTGCCAGCAGTGGTCAGGGTACCGGGGAGCTGTTTTTT.